A single sample gave rise to the 17 T cell receptor beta chains below, sequenced in a study of naive and memory T cell subsets. Both TRBC1 and TRBC2 were covered by a beta constant-region primer of two equimolar oligonucleotides. TCRdb processed the UMI-ligation and nested PCR reads anew with MiXCR; each CDR3 protein has one entry. Of about 21,000 distinct CDR3 sequences listed, approximately 9.9% are singletons. Sequencing was done on a sample of central memory CD8+ T cells from blood. The source of these receptors is a human donor in good health.

The rearrangement uses TRBV12-3 or TRBV12-4 and TRBJ2-7; 12 bases are a match to TRBD2. Trimming removed 2 bases from V and 4 bases from J; junction bases left unmatched: 9. The CDR3 spans 17 residues. For the CDR3, the DNA is TGTGCCAGCAGTTTAACCCTGACTAGCGGGAGTAAGTACGAGCAGTACTTC. Its translation: CASSLTLTSGSKYEQYF.

In this sample, this clonotype turned up many times. This sequence joins TRBV29-1 and TRBJ2-7; 7 nucleotides align to TRBD2. V dropped 6 bases and J dropped 6; count of bases not matched to a gene: 14. Germline V gene lookup returns CDR1 SQVTM and CDR2 ANQGSEA. The CDR3 spans 14 residues. CDR3 bases: TGCAGCGTACCGACCGGGAGGAGTTTGTCCGAGCAGTACTTC. This gives the protein CSVPTGRSLSEQYF.

This clonotype was observed many times. The chain uses TRBV5-5 and TRBJ2-3; the match to TRBD2 covers 10 bases. CDR1 is SGHKS and CDR2 is YYEKEE in the germline V gene (reference sequence). V shed 3 bases and J 4 bases; nucleotides not matched to a gene: 11. CDR3 length equals 17 residues. CDR3 region: CASSSPSGTSAADTQYF. The CDR3 DNA sequence: TGTGCCAGCAGCTCCCCATCCGGGACTAGCGCTGCAGATACGCAGTATTTT.

This clonotype was seen many times. The chain is built from TRBV5-4 and TRBJ2-7, with unresolved D. V was cut by 0 bases and J by 2 bases, with 3 bases left in between. CDR1 is SGHNT and CDR2 is YYREEE in the germline V gene (reference sequence). This CDR3 contains 12 residues. CDR3 nucleotides: TGTGCCAGCAGCTTGGGCGCCTACGAGCAGTACTTC. Its protein is CASSLGAYEQYF.

The chain has TRBV21-1 and TRBJ2-3; the table's D call, TRBD2, has no DNA check behind it. TRBV21-1 is annotated as a pseudogene. The CDR3 has 16 residues. CDR3 protein: CASSGEREECTDTQYF. In nucleotides, the CDR3 is TGTGCCAGCAGCGGGGAGCGGGAGGAGTGCACAGATACGCAGTATTTT.

This clonotype was counted only a few times. The chain joins TRBV29-1 to TRBJ2-7; D gene ambiguous. CDR1 is SQVTM, CDR2 ANQGSEA, per germline. V lost 5 bases and J 0 bases, leaving 11 bases between the germline ends. The CDR3 contains 13 residues. Here the CDR3 reads CSVTDGSSYEQYF. CDR3 bases: TGCAGCGTTACGGACGGAAGCTCCTACGAGCAGTACTTC.

In its sample, this clonotype was seen a few times. V usage is TRBV7-9 and J usage is TRBJ2-5, with 13 positions matching TRBD2. The V segment lost 5 bases and the J segment 5 bases; nucleotides outside the gene matches: 20. The CDR3 runs 20 residues. Germline-derived CDR1 and CDR2 are SEHNR and FQNEAQ (reference sequence). For the CDR3, the DNA is TGTGCCAGCAGCCGGCGCTCGGGGACTAGCGGGGAGGGGCGGATGGAGACCCAGTACTTC. It is translated as CASSRRSGTSGEGRMETQYF.

The chain uses TRBV12-3 or TRBV12-4 and TRBJ1-1; 9 bases agree with TRBD1. There are 13 residues in the CDR3. The V and J ends lost 6 bases and 4 bases, in that order; junction bases with no gene match: 3. CDR3 coding DNA: TGTGCCAGCAGGGAACAGGGGGCCACTGAAGCTTTCTTT. Amino acids: CASREQGATEAFF.

This clonotype was seen only a few times. J is TRBJ2-4 and V is TRBV20-1, with D perhaps matching TRBD1 or TRBD2 (5 bases each). This CDR3 has 15 amino acids. The V gene's germline CDR1 is DFQATT and CDR2 SNEGSKA (reference sequence). The V and J ends lost 0 bases and 2 bases respectively, with 11 bases between them. The CDR3 DNA is TGCAGTGCTAGAGATCGTGAGGGGTCCAAAAACATTCAGTACTTC. Amino acids: CSARDREGSKNIQYF.

The genes are TRBV20-1 and TRBJ2-7; no firm D call. With 3 bases removed from V and 0 bases from J, the gap between germline ends came to 12 bases. Germline V CDR1 and CDR2: DFQATT, SNEGSKA (reference sequence). CDR3 length: 14 amino acids. In DNA, the CDR3 is TGCAGTGCTAGTGGGCCGATTAGCTCCTACGAGCAGTACTTC. Translating gives CSASGPISSYEQYF.

The chain is built from TRBV29-1 and TRBJ1-2, with D hard to call. CDR3 size: 13 residues. Germline values: CDR1 SQVTM, CDR2 ANQGSEA. Trimming removed 1 base from V and 4 bases from J, with 10 bases in between. The CDR3 is CSVEGGFGYGYTF. CDR3 in DNA: TGCAGCGTTGAAGGGGGTTTCGGCTATGGCTACACCTTC.

J is TRBJ2-5 and V is TRBV6-1; D is ambiguous. Germline CDR1 is MNHNS and CDR2 is SASEGT. This CDR3 is 13 amino acids long. Trimming took 5 bases from V and 4 from J, leaving 11 bases between them. CDR3 region: CASSPHSLETQYF. CDR3 bases: TGTGCCAGCAGTCCTCACAGTTTAGAGACCCAGTACTTC.

This clonotype has a count of ten or more. This chain connects TRBV27 to TRBJ1-1, with a tentative D call TRBD1 (5 bases). The CDR3 contains 14 residues. Per the germline V gene, CDR1 is MNHEY and CDR2 is SMNVEV (reference sequence). V was cut by 5 bases and J by 4 bases, with 14 bases left in between. The CDR3, as DNA: TGTGCCAGCAGTATGGTCAGGGTAGGCACTGAAGCTTTCTTT. This codes for CASSMVRVGTEAFF.

In this sample, this clonotype turned up a few times. V is TRBV15 and J is TRBJ2-3; D gene uncertain. The CDR3 runs 14 residues. Trimming left V 0 bases short and J 5 bases short, with 9 bases between. Germline values: CDR1 LNHNV, CDR2 YYDKDF (reference sequence). CDR3 in DNA: TGTGCCACCAGCAGAGAGCTCTTCGGAGATACGCAGTATTTT. Residues: CATSRELFGDTQYF.

The chain recombines TRBV13 with TRBJ2-1, with 8 bases that match TRBD2. There are 14 residues in the CDR3. Germline V gene data show CDR1 as PRHDT and CDR2 as FYEKMQ (reference sequence). V lost 2 bases, J lost 8 bases, and 5 bases stayed unmatched. The CDR3 coding sequence is TGTGCCAGCAGCTTAAAGCGGGAGACGGATGAGCAGTTCTTC. Its protein is CASSLKRETDEQFF.

This clonotype has just a few counts. This chain connects TRBV19 to TRBJ2-7, with D perhaps TRBD2 (6 bases). The CDR3 contains 11 residues. Germline CDR1 and CDR2: LNHDA and SQIVND (reference sequence). V lost 5 bases and J lost 5, with 7 bases in between. The CDR3: CASSWRDEQYF. The CDR3 bases are TGTGCCAGTAGTTGGAGGGACGAGCAGTACTTC.

This chain links TRBV5-1 with TRBJ2-7, with D possibly TRBD2 on 6 matching bases. The length of the CDR3 is 16 residues. V was clipped by 6 bases and J by 3 bases, with 22 bases between them. The germline V gene has CDR1 SGHRS and CDR2 YFSETQ. The CDR3 here is CASTLGTRRGNYEQYF. The CDR3 nucleotides read TGCGCCAGCACCCTGGGCACTAGGCGCGGGAACTACGAGCAGTACTTC.